This TCR beta chain was retrieved from a study of PD-1 blockade in classical Hodgkin lymphoma. The time point here: newly diagnosed, previously untreated cHL patient sample. Clones were sequenced by immunoSEQ multiplex PCR, and TCRdb holds only the in-frame ones, with some missing. The repertoire holds tens of thousands of clones, with 94% as singletons. The sequence came from a human donor with classical Hodgkin lymphoma. The sequenced material came from peripheral blood mononuclear cells (PBMCs).

The CDR3 DNA follows: TGCAGCGTTGTTGGGAGTCACTATGGCTACACCTTC. It specifies CSVVGSHYGYTF. This rearrangement joins TRBV29-1 to TRBJ1-2; no clear D. V lost 4 bases and J lost 3, with 9 bases in between. Germline CDR1 is SQVTM and CDR2 is ANQGSEA. The CDR3 has 12 amino acids.